Listed here are 12 T cell receptor beta chains from one sample, sequenced in a study of control samples from healthy donors and cancer patients. The method was immunoSEQ multiplex PCR; TCRdb's version includes in-frame clones alone and lacks a portion of them. The data hold 60,000 to 75,000 clones, with more than 80% observed a single time. What was sequenced was blood. These receptors all stem from a man aged 55 to 70 in good health.

The chain carries TRBV19 and TRBJ1-4; tentatively, D is TRBD1 (5 bases). This CDR3 region has 13 residues. The V end lost 10 bases, the J end lost 5 bases, and 14 bases lay between the germline ends. The V gene's germline CDR1 is LNHDA and CDR2 SQIVND (reference sequence). The DNA of the CDR3 is TGTGCCACCGAGACAGATGAAAATGAAAAACTGTTTTTT. Translation gives CATETDENEKLFF.

The V call is TRBV12-3 or TRBV12-4, the J call TRBJ2-3, with D maybe TRBD2 (6 bases). The CDR3 is 13 residues long. Trimming removed 3 bases at V and 4 bases at J, with 8 bases between. The CDR3 nucleotides are TGTGCCAGCAGTTTTAGGAGGGCAGATACGCAGTATTTT. Translating gives CASSFRRADTQYF.

The chain couples TRBV24-1 to TRBJ2-3; no firm D call. V lost 1 base to trimming and J lost 5 bases, with 3 bases between them. Per the germline V gene, CDR1 is KGHDR and CDR2 is SFDVKD. The CDR3 has 12 amino acids. The CDR3 nucleotides are TGTGCCACCAGTGATTTTAAAGATACGCAGTATTTT. Protein sequence: CATSDFKDTQYF.

The chain couples TRBV10-1 to TRBJ2-7; a weak D match, TRBD2 (6 bases). V was trimmed by 0 bases and J by 7 bases, leaving 19 bases between them. The CDR3 contains 16 residues. CDR1 and CDR2 from the germline V gene are WNHNN and SYGVQD (reference sequence). This CDR3 reads CASSESPGDGRGEQYF. CDR3 DNA: TGCGCCAGCAGTGAGTCCCCCGGGGACGGGAGAGGGGAGCAGTACTTC.

The V and J genes are TRBV7-8 and TRBJ2-7; 9 bases align to TRBD1. The CDR3 runs 15 residues. CDR1 and CDR2 from the germline V gene are SGHVS and FQNEAQ. V was clipped by 0 bases and J by 5 bases; unmatched bases: 5. The CDR3 DNA follows: TGTGCCAGCAGCTTAGCGCGGACAGGGGCCCACGAGCAGTACTTC. Its translation is CASSLARTGAHEQYF. The complete variable domain, with remaining parts taken from reference TRBV7-8 and TRBJ2-7, reads GAGVSQSPRYKVAKRGQDVALRCDPISGHVSLFWYQQALGQGPEFLTYFQNEAQLDKSGLPSDRFFAERPEGSVSTLKIQRTQQEDSAVYLCASSLARTGAHEQYFGPGTRLTVT.

Only one count was recorded for this clone. The chain employs TRBV30 and TRBJ1-1; 12 positions agree with TRBD1. The CDR3 runs to 14 residues. Germline lookup yields CDR1 GTSNPN and CDR2 SVGIG (reference sequence). The V gene end was trimmed by 4 bases and the J gene end by 7 bases; junction bases not matched to a gene: 7. The CDR3 spells CAWTRDRGLFEAFF. The CDR3 DNA reads TGTGCCTGGACCCGGGACAGGGGGCTTTTTGAAGCTTTCTTT.

In its sample, this clone was seen once. The chain combines TRBV13 with TRBJ2-1; D may be TRBD2 (5 bases). V lost 4 bases to trimming and J lost 2 bases, with 9 bases between them. CDR3 length: 14 residues. Per the germline V gene, CDR1 is PRHDT and CDR2 is FYEKMQ (reference sequence). The CDR3 here is CASSSRTPYNEQFF. In DNA, the CDR3 is TGTGCCAGCAGCTCCCGGACTCCCTACAATGAGCAGTTCTTC.

This chain joins TRBV5-4 and TRBJ2-1, with 16 bases aligning to TRBD2. The CDR3 spans 18 residues. CDR1 is SGHNT and CDR2 is YYREEE in the germline V gene (reference sequence). V gave up 4 bases and J gave up 1 base; unmatched junction bases: 5. The CDR3 region is CASSRGLAGGWSYNEQFF. For the CDR3, the DNA is TGTGCCAGCAGCAGGGGACTAGCGGGAGGGTGGTCCTACAATGAGCAGTTCTTC.

This clone was detected only once. The chain links TRBV4-2 to TRBJ2-2, with D possibly matching TRBD1 (5 bases). From germline, CDR1 is LGHNA and CDR2 YNFKEQ. Trimming cost V 0 bases and J 6 bases, with 17 bases left between them. This CDR3 contains 17 residues. The CDR3 region has the DNA TGTGCCAGCAGCCAAGATCTGGCCAGGGTTGAGTCCGGGGAGCTGTTTTTT. Protein sequence: CASSQDLARVESGELFF.

This clone has more than one count but fewer than ten. J is TRBJ1-1 and V is TRBV7-2, with TRBD1 as a possible D gene (5 bases). From germline, CDR1 is SGHTA and CDR2 FQGNSA. The CDR3 runs to 11 residues. V was clipped by 8 bases and J by 1 base, with 5 bases between them. This CDR3 reads CASGQNTEAFF. The CDR3 coding sequence is TGTGCCAGCGGACAGAACACTGAAGCTTTCTTT.

The V call is TRBV4-2, the J call TRBJ2-7; D perhaps matches TRBD1 (5 bases). CDR3 size: 16 residues. V shed 0 bases and J shed 3 bases, with 15 bases lying between them. Germline-derived CDR1 and CDR2 are LGHNA and YNFKEQ. In DNA, the CDR3 is TGTGCCAGCAGCCAAGAACAATCAGGGAAAAGCTACGAGCAGTACTTC. Amino acids: CASSQEQSGKSYEQYF.

This clone was found a few times. V is TRBV3-1 (or the pseudogene TRBV3-2) and J is TRBJ2-7; no clear D. V was trimmed by 4 bases and J by 6 bases, leaving 7 bases between them. The CDR3 consists of 11 residues. Germline loops: CDR1 LGHDT, CDR2 YNNKEL (reference sequence). The CDR3 spells CASSRGGEQYF. Here the CDR3 DNA reads TGTGCCAGCAGCCGCGGTGGCGAGCAGTACTTC.